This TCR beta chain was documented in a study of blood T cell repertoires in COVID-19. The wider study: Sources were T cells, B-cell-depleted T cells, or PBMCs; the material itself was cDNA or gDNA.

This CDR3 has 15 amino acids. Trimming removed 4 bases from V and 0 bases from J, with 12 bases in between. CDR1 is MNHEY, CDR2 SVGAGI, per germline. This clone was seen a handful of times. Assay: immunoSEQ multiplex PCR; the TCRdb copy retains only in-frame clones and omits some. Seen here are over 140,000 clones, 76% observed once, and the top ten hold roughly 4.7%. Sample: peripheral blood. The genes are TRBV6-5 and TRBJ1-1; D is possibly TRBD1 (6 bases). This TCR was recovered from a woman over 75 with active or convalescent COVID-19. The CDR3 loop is CASSSQTGMNTEAFF. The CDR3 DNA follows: TGTGCCAGCAGTTCTCAGACAGGCATGAACACTGAAGCTTTCTTT.